A few counts support the clone carrying this T cell receptor beta chain. Its cognate antigen is unknown. This sample is part of a study of blood T cells in healthy people across ages. Overall study: About one barcoded TCR beta cDNA was captured per two T cells.

General study findings and limits: Naive T cell percentage showed a strong correlation with the diversity of TCR beta. Significant beta diversity loss was already apparent by age around 36, declining roughly linearly.

Then a second PCR, running about 6 to 11 cycles, was carried out with a sample-barcoded 5' primer and a J-beta primer mix. In TCRdb, the 5' RACE reads were re-called with MiXCR into one record per CDR3 protein. The sample contains 550,000 to 750,000 distinct CDR3 sequences, more than 20% of which appear only once. Between the trimmed V and J ends, which lost 1 base and 0 bases, there was a span of 7 bases. The CDR3 is 15 amino acids. CDR1 and CDR2 (germline): LGHDT, YNNKEL (reference sequence). The sequenced sample was blood. The rearrangement uses TRBV3-1 and TRBJ2-1; D gene ambiguous. The TCR sequence derives from a man between 65 and 85 years old in good health. The CDR3 nucleotides read TGTGCCAGCAGCCAAGGCTCAGGCTCCTACAATGAGCAGTTCTTC. Protein product: CASSQGSGSYNEQFF.